This T cell receptor beta chain was captured by sequencing in a study of blood T cell repertoires in COVID-19. As for the study in general: Donors in the United States, Italy and Spain gave samples during acute or convalescent COVID-19.

In terms of age and location, participants ranged from roughly 18 to 90 years and lived in about two dozen US areas. Each recovered donor of Cohort 3 presented with two negative PCRs, clearance, or symptom resolution. In the case of this clone: The identical CDR3 is also encoded by other nucleotide sequences in the sample.

As originally analysed: The authors estimated nucleated cell counts from reference gene primer amplification. The data were produced by immunoSEQ multiplex PCR, yet TCRdb's version contains in-frame clones alone and is incomplete. The V and J calls and the clone size are those of that table, but D and trimming were determined from the DNA. In the table there are a few hundred thousand clones, around nine tenths of which are singletons. This CDR3 contains 14 residues. CDR1 is MNHEY and CDR2 is SVGAGI in the germline V gene. V dropped 8 bases and J dropped 8; count of bases not matched to a gene: 8. The rearrangement uses TRBV6-5 and TRBJ2-2; 10 bases map to TRBD1. This clonotype was obtained from a woman in her sixties or seventies who had recovered from COVID-19. The sequenced sample was PBMCs or T cells enriched from blood (not recorded which). As DNA, the CDR3 is TGTGCCAGCCGTAGGGACAGGGGAACGGGGGAGCTGTTTTTT. Residues: CASRRDRGTGELFF.